The clone carrying this T cell receptor (beta chain) was counted only a few times. The antigen is not known. These data are taken from a study of Graves' ophthalmopathy and Graves' hyperthyroidism. General observations from the study: Also, most clonotypes expanded in the thyroid above 0.001 frequency appeared in blood.

Amplified TCR beta CDR3 regions were obtained using RNA transcripts as template. HTBI primers were used in a first-round RT-PCR, which preceded a second-round multiplex PCR. TCRdb independently ran MiXCR on the multiplex PCR reads; one entry per CDR3 protein. The sample lists roughly 600,000 distinct CDR3 sequences; about 35% were seen once. The specimen sequenced was peripheral blood or thyroid tissue (not recorded which). The origin of this receptor is an adult man with Graves' hyperthyroidism.

The CDR3 DNA reads TGTGCCAGCAGCCCATTGAAGGGACCAAGGGAAAAACTGTTTTTT. This encodes CASSPLKGPREKLFF. This rearrangement joins TRBV28 to TRBJ1-4, with D tentatively TRBD1 (5 bases). Germline values: CDR1 MDHEN, CDR2 SYDVKM. V was clipped by 6 bases and J by 8 bases, with 19 bases between them. The CDR3 is 15 residues long.